This T cell receptor (beta chain) was sequenced in a study of blood T cells in healthy people across ages. A second 7 to 11 cycle PCR used barcoded and J-beta primers. TCRdb fed the 5' RACE reads into MiXCR, producing one record per CDR3 protein. The sample carries 780,000 or so distinct CDR3 sequences, about 61% recorded once. Trimming pared 0 bases from V and 5 bases from J, leaving 13 bases between. The CDR3 totals 15 residues. The sequencing sample was made of blood. The sequence came from a man aged 35-49 years in good health. This chain uses TRBV12-3 or TRBV12-4 with TRBJ1-2; no firm D call. The CDR3 DNA reads TGTGCCAGCAGTTTAGCGTTGAGGGTCGAATATGGCTACACCTTC. It yields the protein CASSLALRVEYGYTF.